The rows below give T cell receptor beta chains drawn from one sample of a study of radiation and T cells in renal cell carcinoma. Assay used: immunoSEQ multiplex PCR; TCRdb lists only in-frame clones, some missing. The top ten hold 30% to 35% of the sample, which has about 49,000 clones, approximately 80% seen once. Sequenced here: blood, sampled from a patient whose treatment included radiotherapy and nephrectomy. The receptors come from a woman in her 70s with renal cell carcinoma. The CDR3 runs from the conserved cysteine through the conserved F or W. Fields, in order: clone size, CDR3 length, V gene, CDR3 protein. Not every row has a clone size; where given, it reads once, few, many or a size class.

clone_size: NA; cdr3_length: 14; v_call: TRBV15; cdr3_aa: CATRDHRGHTEAFF
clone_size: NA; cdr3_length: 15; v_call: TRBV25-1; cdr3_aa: CASSEWIAGAYEQYF
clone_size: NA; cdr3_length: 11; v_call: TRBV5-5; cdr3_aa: CASQNVDEQYF
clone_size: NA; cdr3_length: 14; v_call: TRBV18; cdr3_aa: CASSTGTGSEKLFF
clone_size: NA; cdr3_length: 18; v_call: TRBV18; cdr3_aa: CASSPYSPGEGGSGELFF
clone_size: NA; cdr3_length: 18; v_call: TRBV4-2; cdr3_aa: CASSQDGLSGRAYNEQFF
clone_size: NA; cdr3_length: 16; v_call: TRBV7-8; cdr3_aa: CASKKEAPLSTDTQYF
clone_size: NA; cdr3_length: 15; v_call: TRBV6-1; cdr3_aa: CASTEGLRANYGYTF
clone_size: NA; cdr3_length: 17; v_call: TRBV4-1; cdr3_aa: CASSQDPPASGKDEQFF
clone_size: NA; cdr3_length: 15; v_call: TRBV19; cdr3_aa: CASSRGQYSNQPQHF
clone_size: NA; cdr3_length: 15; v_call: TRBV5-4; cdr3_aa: CASSPYSPTGDEQYF
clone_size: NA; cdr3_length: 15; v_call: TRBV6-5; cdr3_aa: CASRAIAGGTDTQYF
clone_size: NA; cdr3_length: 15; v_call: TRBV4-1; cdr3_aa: CASSQPGQGLYGYTF
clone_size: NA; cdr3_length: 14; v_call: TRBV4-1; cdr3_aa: CASSQRSGIAEQYF
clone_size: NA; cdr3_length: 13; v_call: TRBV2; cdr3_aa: CASNRDRGEKLFF
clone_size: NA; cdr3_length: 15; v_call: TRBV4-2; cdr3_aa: CASSPRGGATDTQYF
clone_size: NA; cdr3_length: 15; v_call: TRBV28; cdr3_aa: CASSVEGRGYNEQFF
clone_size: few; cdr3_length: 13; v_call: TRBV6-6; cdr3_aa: CASSYPGQNTIYF
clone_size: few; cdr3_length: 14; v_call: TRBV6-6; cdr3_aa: CASSYDYSSQPQHF
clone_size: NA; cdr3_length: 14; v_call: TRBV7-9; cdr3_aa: CASSLGGAGYGYTF
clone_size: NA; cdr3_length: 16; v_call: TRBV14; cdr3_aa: CASSRNPGQGVAEAFF
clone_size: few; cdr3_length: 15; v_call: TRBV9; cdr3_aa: CASSVVAGDRYEQYF
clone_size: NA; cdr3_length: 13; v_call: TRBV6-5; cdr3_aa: CASRQTGFYGYTF
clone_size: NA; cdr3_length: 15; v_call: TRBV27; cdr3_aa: CASRPEGRTVYEQYF
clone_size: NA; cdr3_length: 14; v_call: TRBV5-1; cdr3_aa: CASSLAEVNTEAFF
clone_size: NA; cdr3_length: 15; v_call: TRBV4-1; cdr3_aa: CASSQGHRGNQPQHF
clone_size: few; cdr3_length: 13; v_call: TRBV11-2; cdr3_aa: CASSLISGEEQFF
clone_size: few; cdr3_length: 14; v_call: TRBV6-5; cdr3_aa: CASSRVREAYEQYF
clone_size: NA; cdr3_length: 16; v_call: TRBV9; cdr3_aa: CASSVELAANTGELFF
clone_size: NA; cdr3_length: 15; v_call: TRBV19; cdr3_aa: CASSDTGQGFGGYTF
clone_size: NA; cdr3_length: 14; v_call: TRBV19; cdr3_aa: CASTQNSRNEKLFF
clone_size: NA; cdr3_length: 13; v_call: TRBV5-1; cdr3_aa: CASRRGEKNGYTF
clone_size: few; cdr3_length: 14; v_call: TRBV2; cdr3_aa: CASRLSPKGTEAFF
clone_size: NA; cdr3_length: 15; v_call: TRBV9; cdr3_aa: CASSPGPLNPYEQYF
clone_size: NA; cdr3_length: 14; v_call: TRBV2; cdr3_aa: CASSEFEGEETQYF
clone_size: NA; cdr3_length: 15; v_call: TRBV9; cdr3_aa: CASSTTSGRYSEQFF
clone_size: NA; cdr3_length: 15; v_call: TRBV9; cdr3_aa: CASSSTTGLPTEAFF
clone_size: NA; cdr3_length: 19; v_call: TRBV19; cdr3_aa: CASSMSGTSGRTIQETQYF
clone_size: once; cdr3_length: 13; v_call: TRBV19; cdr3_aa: CASIRPYTGELFF
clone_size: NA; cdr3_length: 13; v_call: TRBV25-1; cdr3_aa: CASRQDRQGSYTF
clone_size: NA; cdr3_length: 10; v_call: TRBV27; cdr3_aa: CASGLVWQFF
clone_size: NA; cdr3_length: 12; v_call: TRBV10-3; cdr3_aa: CAISEGNYGYTF
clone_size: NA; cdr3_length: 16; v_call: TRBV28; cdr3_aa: CASSLRRTRAADTQYF
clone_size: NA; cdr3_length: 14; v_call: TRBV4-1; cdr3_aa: CASSPNNNGNEQYF
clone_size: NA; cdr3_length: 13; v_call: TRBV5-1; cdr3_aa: CASSSGNNQPQHF
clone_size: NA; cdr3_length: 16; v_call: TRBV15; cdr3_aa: CATSPLTLGNTGELFF